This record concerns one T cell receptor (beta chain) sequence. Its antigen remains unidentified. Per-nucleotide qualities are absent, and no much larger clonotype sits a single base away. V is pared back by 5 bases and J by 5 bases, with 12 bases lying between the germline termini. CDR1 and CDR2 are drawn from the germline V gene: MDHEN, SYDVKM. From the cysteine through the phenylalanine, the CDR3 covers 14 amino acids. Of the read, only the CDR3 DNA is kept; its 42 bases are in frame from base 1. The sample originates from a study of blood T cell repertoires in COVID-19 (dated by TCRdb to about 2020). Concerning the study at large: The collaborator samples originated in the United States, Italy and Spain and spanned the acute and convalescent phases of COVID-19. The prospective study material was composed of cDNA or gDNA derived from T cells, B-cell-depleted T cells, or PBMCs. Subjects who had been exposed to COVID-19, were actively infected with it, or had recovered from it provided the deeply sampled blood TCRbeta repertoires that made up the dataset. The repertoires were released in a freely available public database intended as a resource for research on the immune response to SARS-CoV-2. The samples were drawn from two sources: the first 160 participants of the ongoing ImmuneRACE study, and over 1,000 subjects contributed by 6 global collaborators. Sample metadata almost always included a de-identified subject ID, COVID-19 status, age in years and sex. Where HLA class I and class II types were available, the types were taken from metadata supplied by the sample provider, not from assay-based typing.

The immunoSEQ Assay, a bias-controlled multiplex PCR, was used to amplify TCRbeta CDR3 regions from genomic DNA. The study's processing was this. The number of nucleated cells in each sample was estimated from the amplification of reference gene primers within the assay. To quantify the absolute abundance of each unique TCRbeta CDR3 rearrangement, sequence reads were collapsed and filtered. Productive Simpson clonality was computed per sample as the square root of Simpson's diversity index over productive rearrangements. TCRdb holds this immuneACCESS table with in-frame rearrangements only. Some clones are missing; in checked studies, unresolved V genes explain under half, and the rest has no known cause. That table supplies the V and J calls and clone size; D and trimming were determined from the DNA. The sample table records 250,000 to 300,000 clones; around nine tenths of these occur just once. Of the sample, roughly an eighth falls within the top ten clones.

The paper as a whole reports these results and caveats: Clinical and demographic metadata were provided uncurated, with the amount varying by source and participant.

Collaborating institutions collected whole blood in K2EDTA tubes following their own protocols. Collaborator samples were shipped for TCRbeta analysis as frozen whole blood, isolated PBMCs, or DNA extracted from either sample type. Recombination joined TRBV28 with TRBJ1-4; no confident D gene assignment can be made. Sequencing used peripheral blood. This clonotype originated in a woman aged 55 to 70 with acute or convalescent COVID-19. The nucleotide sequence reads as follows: TGTGCCAGCAGTCCCGCGGCCGTAAATGAAAAACTGTTTTTT. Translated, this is CASSPAAVNEKLFF.